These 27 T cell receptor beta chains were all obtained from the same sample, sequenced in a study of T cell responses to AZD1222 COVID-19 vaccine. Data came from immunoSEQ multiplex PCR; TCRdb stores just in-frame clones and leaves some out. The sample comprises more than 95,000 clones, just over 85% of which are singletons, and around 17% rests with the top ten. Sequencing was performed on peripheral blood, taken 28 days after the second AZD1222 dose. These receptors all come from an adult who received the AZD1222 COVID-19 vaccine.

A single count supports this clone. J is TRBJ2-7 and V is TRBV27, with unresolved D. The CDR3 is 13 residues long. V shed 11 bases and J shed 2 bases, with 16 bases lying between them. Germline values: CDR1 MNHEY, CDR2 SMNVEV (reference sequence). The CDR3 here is CAPSPLTPYEQYF. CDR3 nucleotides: TGTGCCCCCTCTCCCCTTACCCCCTACGAGCAGTACTTC.

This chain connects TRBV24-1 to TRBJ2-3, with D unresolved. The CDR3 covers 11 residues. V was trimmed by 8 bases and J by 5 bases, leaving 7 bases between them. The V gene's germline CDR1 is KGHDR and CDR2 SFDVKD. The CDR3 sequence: CATIGGDTQYF. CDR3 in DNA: TGTGCCACCATTGGTGGAGATACGCAGTATTTT.

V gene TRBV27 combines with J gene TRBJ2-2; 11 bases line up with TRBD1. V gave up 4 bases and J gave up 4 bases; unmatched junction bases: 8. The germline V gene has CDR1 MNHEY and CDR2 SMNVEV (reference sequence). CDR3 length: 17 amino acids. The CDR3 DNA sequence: TGTGCCAGCAGTTCCGGACAGGGGGCGTTGTCCACCGGGGAGCTGTTTTTT. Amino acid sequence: CASSSGQGALSTGELFF.

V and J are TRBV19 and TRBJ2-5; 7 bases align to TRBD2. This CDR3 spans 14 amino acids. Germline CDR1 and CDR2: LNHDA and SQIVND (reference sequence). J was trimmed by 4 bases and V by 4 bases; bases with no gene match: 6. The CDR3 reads CASSTGAGVETQYF. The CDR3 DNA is TGTGCCAGTAGTACCGGCGCGGGAGTAGAGACCCAGTACTTC.

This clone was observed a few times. As DNA, the CDR3 is TGTGCCAGCAGCTTAACAGGGATTCGCAATCAGCCCCAGCATTTT. Its translation is CASSLTGIRNQPQHF. The chain links TRBV5-5 to TRBJ1-5, with D tentatively TRBD1 (6 bases). Between the trimmed V and J ends, which lost 2 bases and 2 bases, there was a span of 11 bases. The CDR3 runs to 15 residues. From germline, CDR1 is SGHKS and CDR2 YYEKEE (reference sequence).

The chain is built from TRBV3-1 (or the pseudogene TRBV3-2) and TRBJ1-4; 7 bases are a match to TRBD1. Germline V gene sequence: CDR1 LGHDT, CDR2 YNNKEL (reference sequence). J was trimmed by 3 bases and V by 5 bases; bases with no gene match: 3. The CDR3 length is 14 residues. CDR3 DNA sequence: TGTGCCAGCAGCTCCGGGACAGCTAATGAAAAACTGTTTTTT. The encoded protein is CASSSGTANEKLFF.

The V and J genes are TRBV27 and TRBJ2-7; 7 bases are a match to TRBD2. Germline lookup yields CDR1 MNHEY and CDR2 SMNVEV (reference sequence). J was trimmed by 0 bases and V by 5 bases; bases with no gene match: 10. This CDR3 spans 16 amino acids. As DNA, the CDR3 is TGTGCCAGCAGTCCATATCTACCGGGGGGCTCCTACGAGCAGTACTTC. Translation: CASSPYLPGGSYEQYF.

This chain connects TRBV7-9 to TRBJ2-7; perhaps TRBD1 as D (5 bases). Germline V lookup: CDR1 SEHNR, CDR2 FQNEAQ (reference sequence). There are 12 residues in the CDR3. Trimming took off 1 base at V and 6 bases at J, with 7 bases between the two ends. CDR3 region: CASSLVGVEQYF. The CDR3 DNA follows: TGTGCCAGCAGCTTAGTAGGGGTCGAGCAGTACTTC.

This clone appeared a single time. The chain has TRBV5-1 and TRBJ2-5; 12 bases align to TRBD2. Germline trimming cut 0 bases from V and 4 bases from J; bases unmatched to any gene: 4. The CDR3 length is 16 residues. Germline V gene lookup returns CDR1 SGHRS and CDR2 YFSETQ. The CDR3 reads CASSLGLAGVIETQYF. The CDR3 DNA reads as TGCGCCAGCAGCTTGGGACTAGCGGGAGTAATAGAGACCCAGTACTTC.

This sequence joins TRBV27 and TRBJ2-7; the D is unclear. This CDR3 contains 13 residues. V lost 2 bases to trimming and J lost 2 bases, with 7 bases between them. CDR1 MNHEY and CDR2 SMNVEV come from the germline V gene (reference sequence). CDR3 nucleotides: TGTGCCAGCAGTTTAGCCGTAGCCTACGAGCAGTACTTC. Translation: CASSLAVAYEQYF.

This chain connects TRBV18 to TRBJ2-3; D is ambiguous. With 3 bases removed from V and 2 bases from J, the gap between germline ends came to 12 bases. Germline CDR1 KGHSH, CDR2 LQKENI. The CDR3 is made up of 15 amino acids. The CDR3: CASSPVFGYTDTQYF. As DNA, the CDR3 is TGTGCCAGCTCACCTGTGTTCGGATACACAGATACGCAGTATTTT. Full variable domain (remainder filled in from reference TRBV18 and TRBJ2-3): NAGVMQNPRHLVRRRGQEARLRCSPMKGHSHVYWYRQLPEEGLKFMVYLQKENIIDESGMPKERFSAEFPKEGPSILRIQQVVRGDSAAYFCASSPVFGYTDTQYFGPGTRLTVL.

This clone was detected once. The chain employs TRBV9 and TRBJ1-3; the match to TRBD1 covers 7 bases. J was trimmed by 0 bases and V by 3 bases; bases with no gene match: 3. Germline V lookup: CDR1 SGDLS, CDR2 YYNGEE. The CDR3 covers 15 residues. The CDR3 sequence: CASSASGGSGNTIYF. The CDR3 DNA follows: TGTGCCAGCAGCGCTTCAGGGGGCTCTGGAAACACCATATATTTT.

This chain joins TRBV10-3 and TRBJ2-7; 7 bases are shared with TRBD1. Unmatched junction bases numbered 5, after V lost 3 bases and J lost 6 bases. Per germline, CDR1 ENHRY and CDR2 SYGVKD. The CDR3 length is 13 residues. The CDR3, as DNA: TGTGCCATCAGTGAAGCAACAGGGGCCGAGCAGTACTTC. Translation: CAISEATGAEQYF.

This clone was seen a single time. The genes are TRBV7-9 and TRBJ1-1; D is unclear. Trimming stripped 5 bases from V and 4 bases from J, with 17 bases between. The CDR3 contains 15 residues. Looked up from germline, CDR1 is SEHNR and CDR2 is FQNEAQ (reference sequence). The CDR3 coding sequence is TGTGCCAGCAGCCCCCTGCGCGGTCGTGGCACTGAAGCTTTCTTT. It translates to CASSPLRGRGTEAFF.

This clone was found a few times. The CDR3 spells CASSPGTISSPLHF. The CDR3 DNA follows: TGTGCCAGCAGCCCCGGCACGATCAGTTCACCCCTCCACTTT. J is TRBJ1-6 and V is TRBV7-2; D remains ambiguous. The germline V and J ends were trimmed by 5 bases and 9 bases, with 14 bases remaining between them. The CDR3 loop spans 14 amino acids. Germline loops: CDR1 SGHTA, CDR2 FQGNSA.

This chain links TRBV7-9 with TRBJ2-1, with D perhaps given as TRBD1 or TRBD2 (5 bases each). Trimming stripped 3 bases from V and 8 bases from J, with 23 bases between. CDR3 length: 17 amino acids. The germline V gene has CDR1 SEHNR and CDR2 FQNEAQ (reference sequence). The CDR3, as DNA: TGTGCCAGCAGCTTGGAACGACCCGGGACCCCGGGCGATGAGCAGTTCTTC. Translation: CASSLERPGTPGDEQFF.

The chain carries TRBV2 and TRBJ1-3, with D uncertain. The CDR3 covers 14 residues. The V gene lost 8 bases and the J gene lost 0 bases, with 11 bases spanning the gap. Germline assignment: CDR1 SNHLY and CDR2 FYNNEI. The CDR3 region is CASDRDNSGNTIYF. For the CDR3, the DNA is TGTGCCAGCGATCGGGATAACTCTGGAAACACCATATATTTT.

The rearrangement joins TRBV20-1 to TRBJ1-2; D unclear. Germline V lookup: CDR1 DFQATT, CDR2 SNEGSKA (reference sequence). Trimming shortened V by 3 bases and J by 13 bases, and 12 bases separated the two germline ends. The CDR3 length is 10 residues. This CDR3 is CSARTVAGTF. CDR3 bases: TGCAGTGCTAGGACCGTGGCGGGCACCTTC.

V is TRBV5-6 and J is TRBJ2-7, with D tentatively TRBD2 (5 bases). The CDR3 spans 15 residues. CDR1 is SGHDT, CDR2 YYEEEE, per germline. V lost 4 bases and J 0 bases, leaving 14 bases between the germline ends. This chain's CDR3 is CASSRGRRGSYEQYF. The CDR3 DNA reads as TGTGCCAGCAGCCGCGGGCGTCGCGGCTCCTACGAGCAGTACTTC.

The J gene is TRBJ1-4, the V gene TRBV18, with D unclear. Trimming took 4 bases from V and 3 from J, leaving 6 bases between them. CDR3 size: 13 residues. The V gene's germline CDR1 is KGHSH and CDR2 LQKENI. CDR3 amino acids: CASSLGSNEKLFF. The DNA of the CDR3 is TGTGCCAGCTCACTCGGGTCTAATGAAAAACTGTTTTTT.

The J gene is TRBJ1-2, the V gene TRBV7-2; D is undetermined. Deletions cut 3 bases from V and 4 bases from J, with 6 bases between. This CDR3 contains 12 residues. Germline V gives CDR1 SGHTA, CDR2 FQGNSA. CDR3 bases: TGTGCCAGCAGCTTTCCGAGCTATGGCTACACCTTC. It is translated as CASSFPSYGYTF.

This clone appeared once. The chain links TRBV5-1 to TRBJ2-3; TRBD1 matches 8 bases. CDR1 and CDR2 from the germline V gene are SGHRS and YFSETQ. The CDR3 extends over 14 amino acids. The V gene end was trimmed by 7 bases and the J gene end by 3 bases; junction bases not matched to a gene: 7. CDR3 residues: CASAPGQETDTQYF. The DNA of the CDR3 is TGCGCCAGCGCTCCGGGACAGGAGACAGATACGCAGTATTTT.

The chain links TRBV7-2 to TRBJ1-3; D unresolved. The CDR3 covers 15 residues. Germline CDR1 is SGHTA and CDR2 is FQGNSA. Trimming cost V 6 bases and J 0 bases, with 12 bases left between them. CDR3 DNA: TGTGCCAGCAGATGGACGGAGAACTCTGGAAACACCATATATTTT. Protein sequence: CASRWTENSGNTIYF.

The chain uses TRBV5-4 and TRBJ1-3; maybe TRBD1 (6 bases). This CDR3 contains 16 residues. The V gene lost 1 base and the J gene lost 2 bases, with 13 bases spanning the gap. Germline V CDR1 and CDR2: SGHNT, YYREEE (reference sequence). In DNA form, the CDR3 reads TGTGCCAGCAGCTTGTCAGGGGATACAACTGGAAACACCATATATTTT. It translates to CASSLSGDTTGNTIYF.

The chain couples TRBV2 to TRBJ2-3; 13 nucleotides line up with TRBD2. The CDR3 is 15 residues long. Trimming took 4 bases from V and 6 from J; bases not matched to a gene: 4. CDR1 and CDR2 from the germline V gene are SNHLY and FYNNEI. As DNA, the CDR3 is TGTGCCAGCAGTGTGACTAGCGGGGGGTTTGATACGCAGTATTTT. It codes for CASSVTSGGFDTQYF.

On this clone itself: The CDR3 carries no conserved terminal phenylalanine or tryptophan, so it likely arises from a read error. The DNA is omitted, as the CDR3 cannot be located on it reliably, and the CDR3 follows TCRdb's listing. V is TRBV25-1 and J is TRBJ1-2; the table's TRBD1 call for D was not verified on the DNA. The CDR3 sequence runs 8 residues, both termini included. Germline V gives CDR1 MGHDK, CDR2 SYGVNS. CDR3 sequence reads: CASRGTVL.

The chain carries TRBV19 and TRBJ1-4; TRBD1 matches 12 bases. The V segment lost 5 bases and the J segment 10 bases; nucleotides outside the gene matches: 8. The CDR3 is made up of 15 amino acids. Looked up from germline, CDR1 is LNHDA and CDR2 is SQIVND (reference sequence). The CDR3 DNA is TGTGCCAGTAGTCCCGGGACAGGGGGCAACGGAAAACTGTTTTTT. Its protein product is CASSPGTGGNGKLFF. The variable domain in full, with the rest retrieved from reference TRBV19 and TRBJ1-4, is DGGITQSPKYLFRKEGQNVTLSCEQNLNHDAMYWYRQDPGQGLRLIYYSQIVNDFQKGDIAEGYSVSREKKESFPLTVTSAQKNPTAFYLCASSPGTGGNGKLFFGSGTQLSVL.